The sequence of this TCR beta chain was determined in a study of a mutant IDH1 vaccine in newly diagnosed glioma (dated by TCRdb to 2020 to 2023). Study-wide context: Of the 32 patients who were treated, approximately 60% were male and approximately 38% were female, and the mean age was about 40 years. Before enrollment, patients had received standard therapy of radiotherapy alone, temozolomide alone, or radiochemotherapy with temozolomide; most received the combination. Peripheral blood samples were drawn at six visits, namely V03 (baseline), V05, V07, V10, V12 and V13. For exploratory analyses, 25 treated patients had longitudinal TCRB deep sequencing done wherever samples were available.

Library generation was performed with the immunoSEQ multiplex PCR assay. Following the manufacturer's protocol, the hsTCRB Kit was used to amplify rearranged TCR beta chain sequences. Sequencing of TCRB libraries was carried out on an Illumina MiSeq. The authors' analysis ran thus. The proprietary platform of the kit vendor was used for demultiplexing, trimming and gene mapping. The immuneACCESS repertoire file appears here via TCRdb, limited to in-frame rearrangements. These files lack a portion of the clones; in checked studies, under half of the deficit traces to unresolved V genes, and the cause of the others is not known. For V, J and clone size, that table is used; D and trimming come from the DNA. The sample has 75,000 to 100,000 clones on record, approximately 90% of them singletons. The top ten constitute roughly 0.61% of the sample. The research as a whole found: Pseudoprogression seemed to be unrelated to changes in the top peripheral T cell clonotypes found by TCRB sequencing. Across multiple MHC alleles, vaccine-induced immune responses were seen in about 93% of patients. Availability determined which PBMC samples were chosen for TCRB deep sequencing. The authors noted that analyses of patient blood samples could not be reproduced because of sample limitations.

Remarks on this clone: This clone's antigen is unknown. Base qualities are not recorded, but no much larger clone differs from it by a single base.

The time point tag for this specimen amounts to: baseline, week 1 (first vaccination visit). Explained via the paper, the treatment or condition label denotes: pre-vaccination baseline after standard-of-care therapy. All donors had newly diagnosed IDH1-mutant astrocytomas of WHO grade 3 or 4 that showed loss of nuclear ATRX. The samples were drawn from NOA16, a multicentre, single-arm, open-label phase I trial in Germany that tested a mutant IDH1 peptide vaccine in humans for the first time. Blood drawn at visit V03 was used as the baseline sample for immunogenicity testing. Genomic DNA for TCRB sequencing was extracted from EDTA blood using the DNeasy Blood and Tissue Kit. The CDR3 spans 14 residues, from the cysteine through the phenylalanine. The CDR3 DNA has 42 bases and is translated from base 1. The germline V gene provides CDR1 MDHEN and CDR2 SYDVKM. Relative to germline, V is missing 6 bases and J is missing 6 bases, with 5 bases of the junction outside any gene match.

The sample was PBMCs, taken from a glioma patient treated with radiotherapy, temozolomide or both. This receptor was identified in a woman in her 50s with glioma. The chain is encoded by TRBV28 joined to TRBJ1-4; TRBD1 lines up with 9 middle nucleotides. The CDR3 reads CASSKTGGDEKLFF. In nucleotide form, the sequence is TGTGCCAGCAGCAAGACAGGGGGGGATGAAAAACTGTTTTTT. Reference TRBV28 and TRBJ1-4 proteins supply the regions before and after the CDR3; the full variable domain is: DVKVTQSSRYLVKRTGEKVFLECVQDMDHENMFWYRQDPGLGLRLIYFSYDVKMKEKGDIPEGYSVSREKKERFSLILESASTNQTSMYLCASSKTGGDEKLFFGSGTQLSVL.